This TCR beta chain was identified during a study of glioma-infiltrating T cells after dendritic cell vaccination. Germline loops: CDR1 SGHRS, CDR2 YFSETQ. V dropped 5 bases and J dropped 5; count of bases not matched to a gene: 11. The CDR3 runs 15 residues. TCRdb keeps only in-frame clones here, not all; method: immunoSEQ multiplex PCR. This table has roughly 80,000 clones, about 87% appearing once. As concerns this clone: What it recognizes is unknown.

Patients had residual fresh-frozen tumor tissue and more than two years of survival data. Before vaccination, two weeks after the third vaccination, and at progression, PBMC were collected. General observations from the study: Patients with more pretreatment TILs had longer time to progression and survival. No direct clonality-survival link was found; a diverse polyclonal response may matter.

The chain employs TRBV5-1 and TRBJ1-2; 8 nucleotides align to TRBD1. This receptor was obtained from a human donor with glioblastoma. Sequencing used blood, obtained before dendritic cell vaccination. The CDR3: CASSSGQGAPYGYTF. CDR3 DNA: TGCGCCAGCAGTTCCGGACAGGGAGCCCCATATGGCTACACCTTC.